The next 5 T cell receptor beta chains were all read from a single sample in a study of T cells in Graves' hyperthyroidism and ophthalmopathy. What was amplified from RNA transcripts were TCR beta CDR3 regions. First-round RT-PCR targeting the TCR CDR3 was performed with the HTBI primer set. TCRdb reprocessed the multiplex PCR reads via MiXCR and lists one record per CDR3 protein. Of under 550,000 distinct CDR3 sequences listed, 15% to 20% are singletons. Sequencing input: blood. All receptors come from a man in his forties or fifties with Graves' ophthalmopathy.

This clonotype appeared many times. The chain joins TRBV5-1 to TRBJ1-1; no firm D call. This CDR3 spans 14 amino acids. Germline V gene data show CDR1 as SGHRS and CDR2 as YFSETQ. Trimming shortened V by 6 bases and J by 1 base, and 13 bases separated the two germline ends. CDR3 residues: CASNNGNTNTEAFF. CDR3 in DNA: TGCGCCAGCAACAATGGAAACACGAACACTGAAGCTTTCTTT. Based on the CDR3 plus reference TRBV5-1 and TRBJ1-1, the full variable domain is KAGVTQTPRYLIKTRGQQVTLSCSPISGHRSVSWYQQTPGQGLQFLFEYFSETQRNKGNFPGRFSGRQFSNSRSEMNVSTLELGDSALYLCASNNGNTNTEAFFGQGTRLTVV.

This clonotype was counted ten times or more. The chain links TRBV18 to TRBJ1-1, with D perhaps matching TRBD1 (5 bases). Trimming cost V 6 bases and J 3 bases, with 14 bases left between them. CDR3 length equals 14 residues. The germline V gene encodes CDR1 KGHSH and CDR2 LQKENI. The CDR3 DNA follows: TGTGCCAGCTCGAGAGGGGCTGACTACACTGAAGCTTTCTTT. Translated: CASSRGADYTEAFF.

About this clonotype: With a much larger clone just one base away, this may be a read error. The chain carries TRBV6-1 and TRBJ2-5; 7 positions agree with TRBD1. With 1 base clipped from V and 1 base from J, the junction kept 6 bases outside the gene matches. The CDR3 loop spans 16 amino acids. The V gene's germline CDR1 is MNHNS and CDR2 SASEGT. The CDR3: CASSEGTRGLQETQYF. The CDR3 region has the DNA TGTGCCAGCAGTGAAGGGACGAGGGGGCTCCAAGAGACCCAGTACTTC.

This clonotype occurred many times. The CDR3 nucleotides are TGTGCCAGCAGACAGGGGAACACTGAAGCTTTCTTT. This sequence encodes CASRQGNTEAFF. The gene calls are TRBV6-2 or TRBV6-3 and TRBJ1-1, with D possibly matching TRBD1 (6 bases). Germline assignment: CDR1 MNHEY and CDR2 SVGEGT. V lost 6 bases and J 1 base, leaving 6 bases between the germline ends. The CDR3 totals 12 residues.

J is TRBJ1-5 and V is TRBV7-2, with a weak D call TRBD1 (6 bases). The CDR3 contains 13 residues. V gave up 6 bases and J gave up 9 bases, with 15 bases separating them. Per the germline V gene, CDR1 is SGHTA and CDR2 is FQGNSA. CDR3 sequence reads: CASSRTQGLPQHF. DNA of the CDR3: TGTGCCAGCAGTCGCACACAGGGCCTGCCCCAGCATTTT.